The present T cell receptor (beta chain) was sequenced within a study of beta chain features in type 1 diabetes. Study results and limitations: A pattern of fewer insertions and more deletions at VDJ junctions was seen in type 1 diabetes patients. Type 1 diabetes patients had TCRB CDR3s that were shorter (moderately but significantly so) in all four CD4+ subsets.

All of the isolated RNA was reverse transcribed, so expressed TCRB transcripts were sequenced. Profiling relied on immunoSEQ multiplex PCR, and the TCRdb table lists in-frame clones only, not all of them. Of under 250,000 clones in the sample, about 25% were seen once. Comments on this clone: Its antigen is not identified.

The source material was central memory CD4+ T cells from blood. The clonotype comes from a man in his thirties or forties in good health.

CDR3 nucleotide sequence: TGCGCCAGCAGCTTGCCCAGCCTGAGTGAGCAGTTCTTC. Protein product: CASSLPSLSEQFF. The chain combines TRBV5-1 with TRBJ2-1; D ambiguous. The CDR3 runs to 13 residues. CDR1 is SGHRS, CDR2 YFSETQ, per germline. Trimming removed 1 base at V and 9 bases at J, with 11 bases between. The whole variable domain, filled in from reference TRBV5-1 and TRBJ2-1, reads KAGVTQTPRYLIKTRGQQVTLSCSPISGHRSVSWYQQTPGQGLQFLFEYFSETQRNKGNFPGRFSGRQFSNSRSEMNVSTLELGDSALYLCASSLPSLSEQFFGPGTRLTVL.